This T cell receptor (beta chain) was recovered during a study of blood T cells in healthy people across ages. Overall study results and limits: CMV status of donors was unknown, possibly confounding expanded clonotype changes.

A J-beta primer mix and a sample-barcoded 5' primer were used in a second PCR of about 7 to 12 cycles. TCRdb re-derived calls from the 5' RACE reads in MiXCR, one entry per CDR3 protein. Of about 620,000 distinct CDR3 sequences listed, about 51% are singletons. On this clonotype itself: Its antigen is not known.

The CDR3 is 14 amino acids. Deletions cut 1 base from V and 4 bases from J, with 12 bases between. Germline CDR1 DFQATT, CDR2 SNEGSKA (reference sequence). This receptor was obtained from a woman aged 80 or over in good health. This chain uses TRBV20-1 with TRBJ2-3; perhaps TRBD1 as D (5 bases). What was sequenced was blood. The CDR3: CSARGRRTPDTQYF. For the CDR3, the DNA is TGCAGTGCTAGAGGAAGAAGGACACCAGATACGCAGTATTTT.